These 15 T cell receptor beta chains originate from one sample sequenced in a study of blood T cell repertoires in COVID-19. Profiling relied on immunoSEQ multiplex PCR, and the TCRdb table lists in-frame clones only, not all of them. The sample lists about 170,000 clones; approximately 84% were seen once. The sequencing input was peripheral blood. These receptors were obtained from a woman aged 80 or over with COVID-19, enrolled during active disease.

The V gene is TRBV27, the J gene TRBJ1-2; 9 bases align to TRBD1. CDR3 length: 15 amino acids. The germline V gene has CDR1 MNHEY and CDR2 SMNVEV (reference sequence). The J segment lost 4 bases and the V segment lost 5 bases, leaving 8 bases of the junction unmatched. CDR3 nucleotides: TGTGCCAGCAGTAGCGGGACAGGGCTTGGCTATGGCTACACCTTC. This sequence encodes CASSSGTGLGYGYTF.

This clone was seen only once. The chain couples TRBV11-2 to TRBJ2-3, with TRBD2 identical over 7 bases. The length of the CDR3 is 17 residues. Germline V CDR1 and CDR2: SGHAT, FQNNGV. Trimming cost V 5 bases and J 2 bases; bases outside gene matches: 13. CDR3 DNA sequence: TGTGCCAGCAGCCAACAAGCGGGACCTCTTTACACAGATACGCAGTATTTT. It encodes CASSQQAGPLYTDTQYF.

This clone appeared a single time. The V and J genes are TRBV2 and TRBJ2-7; 7 bases are a match to TRBD2. The CDR3 runs 12 residues. Per the germline V gene, CDR1 is SNHLY and CDR2 is FYNNEI. J was trimmed by 3 bases and V by 5 bases; bases with no gene match: 1. CDR3 coding DNA: TGTGCCAGCAGTCGGACTAGCTACGAGCAGTACTTC. As protein: CASSRTSYEQYF.

J is TRBJ2-7 and V is TRBV27, with D perhaps matching TRBD2 (6 bases). CDR3 length: 13 residues. CDR1 is MNHEY, CDR2 SMNVEV, per germline (reference sequence). Trimming stripped 7 bases from V and 7 bases from J, with 17 bases between. DNA of the CDR3: TGTGCCAGCAAACGGCCGGGGGTCGGGGAGCAGTACTTC. This sequence encodes CASKRPGVGEQYF.

V gene TRBV18 combines with J gene TRBJ2-1, with D perhaps TRBD1 (6 bases). There are 16 residues in the CDR3. CDR1 is KGHSH and CDR2 is LQKENI in the germline V gene. The V end was cut by 0 bases, the J end by 6 bases, with 15 bases between. CDR3 nucleotide sequence: TGTGCCAGCTCACCACCGAACGACAGGCTTTTCAATGAGCAGTTCTTC. This sequence encodes CASSPPNDRLFNEQFF.

This CDR3 is CSVRGGTYEQYF. The CDR3 DNA follows: TGCAGCGTCCGCGGAGGGACCTACGAGCAGTACTTC. The genes are TRBV29-1 and TRBJ2-7; perhaps TRBD2 as D (6 bases). CDR1 is SQVTM, CDR2 ANQGSEA, per germline. The CDR3 has 12 amino acids. Trimming cost V 6 bases and J 2 bases, with 11 bases left between them.

The rearrangement joins TRBV25-1 to TRBJ2-5; 8 nucleotides line up with TRBD2. CDR1 and CDR2 from the germline V gene are MGHDK and SYGVNS. The J segment lost 7 bases and the V segment lost 7 bases, leaving 5 bases of the junction unmatched. The CDR3 has 12 residues. The CDR3 sequence: CASTSGGGTQYF. The CDR3 DNA sequence: TGTGCCAGCACCTCGGGAGGGGGGACCCAGTACTTC.

The V call is TRBV6-5, the J call TRBJ2-4, with 7 bases aligning to TRBD1. This CDR3 region has 14 residues. CDR1 MNHEY and CDR2 SVGAGI come from the germline V gene. Germline trimming cut 8 bases from V and 8 bases from J; bases unmatched to any gene: 12. The CDR3 region has the DNA TGTGCCAGCCGGCGGAGACAGGGAGAGGACATTCAGTACTTC. Amino acids: CASRRRQGEDIQYF.

The rearrangement joins TRBV7-2 to TRBJ1-1; perhaps TRBD1 as D (5 bases). This CDR3 spans 15 amino acids. The V end lost 2 bases, the J end lost 5 bases, and 15 bases lay between the germline ends. Per the germline V gene, CDR1 is SGHTA and CDR2 is FQGNSA. As DNA, the CDR3 is TGTGCCAGCAGCTTAACGTCGGACGGGGGGACTGAAGCTTTCTTT. It translates to CASSLTSDGGTEAFF.

This chain links TRBV27 with TRBJ2-7; D call uncertain. CDR3 length: 14 amino acids. V was clipped by 0 bases and J by 1 base, with 7 bases between them. Germline assignment: CDR1 MNHEY and CDR2 SMNVEV (reference sequence). CDR3 region: CASSLSKESYEQYF. The CDR3 DNA sequence: TGTGCCAGCAGTTTATCGAAAGAGTCCTACGAGCAGTACTTC.

The chain employs TRBV21-1 and TRBJ1-5. TRBV21-1 has pseudogene status. The CDR3 spans 15 residues. The CDR3 DNA reads TGTGCCAGCAGCAAGAAGGGTCGAACGGGAGAGCCCCAGCATTTT. The encoded protein is CASSKKGRTGEPQHF.

V and J are TRBV7-8 and TRBJ2-7, with D possibly matching TRBD1 (7 bases). Germline CDR1 reads SGHVS; CDR2 reads FQNEAQ. The CDR3 totals 14 residues. The V end lost 6 bases, the J end lost 1 base, and 13 bases lay between the germline ends. Here the CDR3 DNA reads TGTGCCAGCAGTTCCAGGGGGGCTTCCTACGAGCAGTACTTC. This sequence encodes CASSSRGASYEQYF.

This clone was counted a few times. The J gene is TRBJ1-1, the V gene TRBV7-2; perhaps TRBD1 as D (5 bases). The germline V gene has CDR1 SGHTA and CDR2 FQGNSA. V lost 2 bases and J 4 bases, leaving 14 bases between the germline ends. The CDR3 is 15 amino acids. This CDR3 is CASSLYQGLGTEAFF. CDR3 nucleotide sequence: TGTGCCAGCAGCTTATATCAGGGCTTGGGCACTGAAGCTTTCTTT. Filled out from reference TRBV7-2 and TRBJ1-1, the complete variable domain reads GAGVSQSPSNKVTEKGKDVELRCDPISGHTALYWYRQSLGQGLEFLIYFQGNSAPDKSGLPSDRFSAERTGGSVSTLTIQRTQQEDSAVYLCASSLYQGLGTEAFFGQGTRLTVV.

The chain employs TRBV5-1 and TRBJ2-1; 13 nucleotides align to TRBD2. The CDR3 spans 16 residues. Germline V CDR1 and CDR2: SGHRS, YFSETQ. J was trimmed by 9 bases and V by 4 bases; bases with no gene match: 10. The CDR3 loop is CASSRGTSGRALEQFF. The DNA for the CDR3 is TGCGCCAGCAGCAGGGGAACTAGCGGGAGGGCGCTTGAGCAGTTCTTC.

The J gene is TRBJ1-1, the V gene TRBV29-1, with a tentative D call TRBD1 (5 bases). Trimming took 6 bases from V and 5 from J, leaving 16 bases between them. The germline CDR1 and CDR2 sequences are SQVTM and ANQGSEA. This CDR3 contains 13 residues. The CDR3 coding sequence is TGCAGCGTGATCGGGGGTAGAGGAACTGAAGCTTTCTTT. Amino acids: CSVIGGRGTEAFF.